This is a list of T cell receptor beta chains from one sample in a study of T cells in Graves' hyperthyroidism and ophthalmopathy. One entry per CDR3 protein results from TCRdb running MiXCR on the multiplex PCR reads. This table holds about 690,000 distinct CDR3 sequences, roughly 17% found once. The sequencing input was blood. The receptor source for this set is a man aged 50 to 59 with Graves' hyperthyroidism. Each CDR3 is given with its conserved first and last residue. Each record gives: D gene, V gene, clone size, J gene, CDR3 DNA, CDR3 protein. The D gene is left open where the match is weak. Size values are once, few and many counts, or a class for expanded clones, and some rows have none.

>NA|TRBV2|NA|TRBJ2-5
TGTGCCAGCAGTGAAAACGGGATCGACCAAGAGACCCAGTACTTC
CASSENGIDQETQYF
>NA|TRBV28|once|TRBJ1-3
TGTGCCAGCAGAGAAGGGCAAGCCCCACTCTCTGGAAACACCATATATTTT
CASREGQAPLSGNTIYF
>TRBD1|TRBV18|many|TRBJ2-7
TGTGCCAGCTCTCGTGGACAGGGGATCTCCTACGAGCAGTACTTC
CASSRGQGISYEQYF
>NA|TRBV12-3/TRBV12-4|many|TRBJ2-2
TGTGCCAGCAGCCCGTTCCCCGGGGAGCTGTTTTTT
CASSPFPGELFF
>NA|TRBV27|many|TRBJ1-6
TGTGCCAGCAGTCCCTGGACGGGTTCACCCCTCCACTTT
CASSPWTGSPLHF
>TRBD2|TRBV24-1|many|TRBJ2-1
TGTGCCACCAGTGACTCACTAGCGGGAGGGATCCTCCAAGAGCAGTTCTTC
CATSDSLAGGILQEQFF
>NA|TRBV9|many|TRBJ2-7
TGTGCCAGCAGCGTAGATTGGGGGGCGCAAGACGAGCAGTACTTC
CASSVDWGAQDEQYF
>NA|TRBV2|many|TRBJ2-5
TGTGCCAGCAGTGAGGGGTCCCGGGAGACCCAGTACTTC
CASSEGSRETQYF
>TRBD2|TRBV2|many|TRBJ2-3
TGTGCCAGCACCTGGTGGACTAGCGCAGATACGCAGTATTTT
CASTWWTSADTQYF
>NA|TRBV14|NA|TRBJ1-2
TGTGCCAGCAGCCAAGATTCGGGGGCCAAATATCATGGCTACACCTTC
CASSQDSGAKYHGYTF
>TRBD2|TRBV15|many|TRBJ2-1
TGTGCCACCAGCAGAGATAACCCCAGCGGGAGGTTTTTTTGGGAGCAGTTCTTC
CATSRDNPSGRFFWEQFF
>TRBD1|TRBV28|many|TRBJ1-2
TGTGCCAGCAGTCAAGGGACAGGGTATGGCTACACCTTC
CASSQGTGYGYTF
>NA|TRBV5-1|many|TRBJ2-5
TGCGCCAGCAGCTCCCCTTTTGAGCGGGCCCAAGAGACCCAGTACTTC
CASSSPFERAQETQYF
>TRBD2|TRBV7-3|once|TRBJ2-1
TGTGCCAGCAGCCCCATTCAGGGTAGCGGGAGCGGGCACAATGAGCAGTTCTTC
CASSPIQGSGSGHNEQFF
>NA|TRBV18|few|TRBJ2-7
TGTGCCAGCTCACAGGACCCCGACTCCTACGAGCAGTACTTC
CASSQDPDSYEQYF
>TRBD2|TRBV20-1|NA|TRBJ2-7
TGCAGTGCTAGGTTAGCGGGAGAAGTCTACGAGCAGTACTTC
CSARLAGEVYEQYF
>NA|TRBV5-4|many|TRBJ2-2
TGTGCCAGCAGCTCCCGGGAGAGCACCGGGGAGCTGTTTTTT
CASSSRESTGELFF
>TRBD2|TRBV15|many|TRBJ2-1
TGTGCCACCAGCATTCTTCCGGGAGGACTGTTACATGAGCAGTTCTTC
CATSILPGGLLHEQFF
>TRBD2|TRBV5-4|NA|TRBJ2-5
TGTGCCAGCAGCATGGGACTAGCGGGCCGCACACAAGAGACCCAGTACTTC
CASSMGLAGRTQETQYF
>TRBD2|TRBV4-3|few|TRBJ2-1
TGCGCCAGCAGCCAAGATCCAGGACTAGCGGGAGCTGAGCAGTTCTTC
CASSQDPGLAGAEQFF
>NA|TRBV15|many|TRBJ2-5
TGTGCCACCGGGGAAACGGGCGGGACCTATGGGGAGACCCAGTACTTC
CATGETGGTYGETQYF
>NA|TRBV19|NA|TRBJ1-3
TGTGCCAGTACCCCGGTAGGGGCTGGAAACACCATATATTTT
CASTPVGAGNTIYF
>TRBD2|TRBV4-3|once|TRBJ2-1
TGCGCCAGCAGCCAATCGACTTGGGTAGCGGGGTACAATGAGCAGTTCTTC
CASSQSTWVAGYNEQFF
>NA|TRBV10-1|few|TRBJ2-1
TGCGCCAGCCCGGGCAGGAGGGTGAGGATGGGCTCCTACAATGAGCAGTTCTTC
CASPGRRVRMGSYNEQFF
>NA|TRBV29-1|NA|TRBJ1-1
TGCAGCGTTTTTGTATCAGGGAATGAAGCTTTCTTT
CSVFVSGNEAFF
>NA|TRBV19|few|TRBJ1-5
TGTGCCAGTAGTATGGGGAGCTTTAGCAATCAGCCCCAGCATTTT
CASSMGSFSNQPQHF
>TRBD2|TRBV24-1|many|TRBJ2-1
TGTGCCACCAGTGATCACTACGTGACTAGCGGGAGAGTCAATGAGCAGTTCTTC
CATSDHYVTSGRVNEQFF
>NA|TRBV27|few|TRBJ1-5
TGTGCCAGCAGGGTACACGGGAGCCATAGCAATCAGCCCCAGCATTTT
CASRVHGSHSNQPQHF
>NA|TRBV5-1|NA|TRBJ2-5
TGCGCCAGCAGCTTGTCCGAGGGTCTACTAGTCGGGGAGACCCAGTACTTC
CASSLSEGLLVGETQYF
>TRBD2|TRBV30|many|TRBJ2-1
TGTGCCTGGAACCGGGGGGATCGTAGGGAGCAGTTCTTC
CAWNRGDRREQFF